The 14 T cell receptor beta chains listed next were all sequenced from one sample in a study of response to subunit inactivated influenza vaccine. TCRdb reprocessed the RT-PCR reads via MiXCR and lists one record per CDR3 protein. The repertoire has 300,000 to 350,000 distinct CDR3 sequences, less than 25% of them found once; the top ten carry roughly 10%. Source: PBMCs from blood, taken approximately 20 months after vaccination. The receptors were gathered from a man aged 45-69 years who received an inactivated influenza vaccine.

This clonotype has only one observation. At one boundary the junction diverges from the germline segment, which might be a read error. The CDR3 sequence: CSASRLAGDQEPQYF. The DNA of the CDR3 is TGCAGTGCTAGCCGCCTAGCGGGGGACCAAGAGCCCCAGTACTTC. V and J are TRBV20-1 and TRBJ2-5; TRBD2 aligns across 10 bases. Germline values: CDR1 DFQATT, CDR2 SNEGSKA (reference sequence). The CDR3 has 15 residues.

The CDR3 loop is CSVQSGAKNIQYF. The CDR3 DNA reads TGCAGCGTTCAGAGCGGAGCCAAAAACATTCAGTACTTC. The chain links TRBV29-1 to TRBJ2-4; D is possibly TRBD2 (5 bases). V gave up 5 bases and J gave up 0 bases, with 8 bases separating them. CDR1 is SQVTM, CDR2 ANQGSEA, per germline. The CDR3 consists of 13 residues.

The sample holds many counts of this clonotype. The chain employs TRBV29-1 and TRBJ1-4, with 7 positions matching TRBD1. CDR1 is SQVTM, CDR2 ANQGSEA, per germline. The CDR3 totals 14 residues. V lost 4 bases, J lost 5 bases, and 7 bases stayed unmatched. For the CDR3, the DNA is TGCAGCGTTGCGACAGGGCAGTGGAATGAAAAACTGTTTTTT. Its protein is CSVATGQWNEKLFF.

This chain joins TRBV18 and TRBJ2-5; no reliable D call. Trimming left V 1 base short and J 3 bases short, with 6 bases between. The germline V gene has CDR1 KGHSH and CDR2 LQKENI. CDR3 size: 13 residues. CDR3 nucleotide sequence: TGTGCCAGCTCACCACGCTTAGAAGAGACCCAGTACTTC. Its protein is CASSPRLEETQYF.

This clonotype was picked up a small number of times. The chain uses TRBV6-5 and TRBJ1-6; unclear D gene. Trimming cost V 0 bases and J 5 bases, with 11 bases left between them. CDR3 length: 16 residues. The germline gives CDR1 MNHEY, CDR2 SVGAGI. This CDR3 is CASSYSTASDNSPLHF. DNA for the CDR3: TGTGCCAGCAGTTACTCGACGGCCAGTGATAATTCACCCCTCCACTTT.

This clonotype was found a few times. DNA for the CDR3: TGTGCCAGCAGTTTGCTGGTAGACTCTGGAAACACCATATATTTT. Its translation is CASSLLVDSGNTIYF. This chain joins TRBV28 and TRBJ1-3, with D hard to call. Germline values: CDR1 MDHEN, CDR2 SYDVKM. Between the trimmed V and J ends, which lost 3 bases and 0 bases, there was a span of 9 bases. This CDR3 is built from 15 residues.

There are a few counts of this clonotype. CDR3 in amino acids: CASSPRTPGVQRAGEKLFF. CDR3 nucleotides: TGTGCCAGCAGCCCGCGGACTCCAGGGGTTCAAAGGGCAGGTGAAAAACTGTTTTTT. This chain joins TRBV11-2 and TRBJ1-4, with D possibly TRBD1 on 6 matching bases. The ends were cut back, 5 bases at V and 7 bases at J, with 29 bases in the middle. This CDR3 region has 19 residues. Germline CDR1 reads SGHAT; CDR2 reads FQNNGV. The entire variable domain, with the rest obtained from reference TRBV11-2 and TRBJ1-4, is as follows: EAGVAQSPRYKIIEKRQSVAFWCNPISGHATLYWYQQILGQGPKLLIQFQNNGVVDDSQLPKDRFSAERLKGVDSTLKIQPAKLEDSAVYLCASSPRTPGVQRAGEKLFFGSGTQLSVL.

The gene calls are TRBV12-3 or TRBV12-4 and TRBJ1-3; a weak D match, TRBD1 (5 bases). V was trimmed by 5 bases and J by 0 bases, leaving 11 bases between them. The CDR3 sequence is 15 residues long. CDR3: CASSPSGDSGNTIYF. The CDR3 DNA follows: TGTGCCAGCAGTCCTTCGGGGGACTCTGGAAACACCATATATTTT.

This clonotype was detected many times. J is TRBJ1-2 and V is TRBV3-1, with D hard to call. Germline V gene data show CDR1 as LGHDT and CDR2 as YNNKEL (reference sequence). Trimming left V 7 bases short and J 0 bases short, with 18 bases between. This CDR3 is built from 16 residues. This CDR3 is CASKASGVLSNYGYTF. DNA of the CDR3: TGTGCCAGCAAAGCAAGTGGGGTTTTGTCTAACTATGGCTACACCTTC.

This rearrangement joins TRBV11-3 to TRBJ2-7; no firm D call. Germline loops: CDR1 SGHNT, CDR2 YENEEA. V was shortened by 5 bases and J by 0 bases, with 8 bases between the two germline ends. The CDR3 spans 13 residues. CDR3 sequence (DNA): TGTGCCAGCAGCGCTAGGAGCTCCTACGAGCAGTACTTC. Residues: CASSARSSYEQYF.

This clonotype has a handful of counts. The rearrangement joins TRBV12-3 or TRBV12-4 to TRBJ1-1; D may be TRBD1 (5 bases). The CDR3 runs to 14 residues. V was cut by 3 bases and J by 7 bases, with 15 bases left in between. The chain's CDR3 is CASSLGVGVDEAFF. The DNA for the CDR3 is TGTGCCAGCAGTTTGGGGGTCGGGGTCGATGAAGCTTTCTTT.

In this sample, this clonotype turned up a few times. The chain combines TRBV7-3 with TRBJ2-5, with TRBD1 as a possible D gene (5 bases). The V gene's germline CDR1 is SGHTA and CDR2 FQGTGA. V shed 3 bases and J shed 4 bases, with 9 bases lying between them. The CDR3 contains 13 residues. The chain's CDR3 is CASSLDNRETQYF. The CDR3 nucleotides are TGTGCCAGCAGCTTGGACAATCGAGAGACCCAGTACTTC.

This clonotype was recorded at least ten times. The J gene is TRBJ1-5, the V gene TRBV12-3 or TRBV12-4; D gene ambiguous. The CDR3 sequence is 13 residues long. The V and J ends lost 5 bases and 3 bases respectively, with 8 bases between them. In nucleotides, the CDR3 is TGTGCCAGCAGTCACGGATACAATCAGCCCCAGCATTTT. It codes for CASSHGYNQPQHF.

This clonotype occurred a few times. The chain is built from TRBV6-4 and TRBJ1-1; D is undetermined. The CDR3 consists of 14 residues. From germline, CDR1 is MRHNA and CDR2 SNTAGT. V was shortened by 0 bases and J by 0 bases, with 5 bases between the two germline ends. CDR3 nucleotides: TGTGCCAGCAGTGACTCGGGGATGAACACTGAAGCTTTCTTT. It is translated as CASSDSGMNTEAFF.